This passage covers 3 T cell receptor beta chains from one sample sequenced in a study of cytomegalovirus exposure and HLA in healthy donors. Primers: 60 Vbeta forward and 13 Jbeta reverse. Generated by immunoSEQ multiplex PCR, the TCRdb table keeps only in-frame clones and is missing some. The profile shows around 50,000 clones, about 83% of them singletons. The specimen was PBMCs. The receptor set was obtained from a man aged 25 to 45 in good health and CMV-seronegative.

The rearrangement uses TRBV7-2 and TRBJ2-7; 10 nucleotides match TRBD2. This CDR3 has 14 amino acids. Germline loops: CDR1 SGHTA, CDR2 FQGNSA. V lost 7 bases, J lost 7 bases, and 10 bases stayed unmatched. The CDR3 here is CASINLAGGSEQYF. For the CDR3, the DNA is TGTGCCAGCATCAACTTAGCGGGAGGAAGTGAGCAGTACTTC.

The chain couples TRBV27 to TRBJ2-7; 12 bases map to TRBD2. Germline assignment: CDR1 MNHEY and CDR2 SMNVEV (reference sequence). The junction had 11 bases not matched to a gene; V was cut back by 1 base and J by 13 bases. This CDR3 is built from 15 residues. The chain's CDR3 is CASSLLATSGRSVYF. Written as DNA, the CDR3 is TGTGCCAGCAGTTTATTGGCGACTAGCGGGAGATCGGTATACTTC.

The chain has TRBV5-4 and TRBJ1-2; TRBD1 agrees at 10 bases. Germline trimming cut 4 bases from V and 7 bases from J; bases unmatched to any gene: 4. Per the germline V gene, CDR1 is SGHNT and CDR2 is YYREEE (reference sequence). This CDR3 is built from 13 residues. The CDR3: CASSGGQGLGYTF. The CDR3, as DNA: TGTGCCAGCAGCGGGGGACAGGGGCTTGGCTACACCTTC.